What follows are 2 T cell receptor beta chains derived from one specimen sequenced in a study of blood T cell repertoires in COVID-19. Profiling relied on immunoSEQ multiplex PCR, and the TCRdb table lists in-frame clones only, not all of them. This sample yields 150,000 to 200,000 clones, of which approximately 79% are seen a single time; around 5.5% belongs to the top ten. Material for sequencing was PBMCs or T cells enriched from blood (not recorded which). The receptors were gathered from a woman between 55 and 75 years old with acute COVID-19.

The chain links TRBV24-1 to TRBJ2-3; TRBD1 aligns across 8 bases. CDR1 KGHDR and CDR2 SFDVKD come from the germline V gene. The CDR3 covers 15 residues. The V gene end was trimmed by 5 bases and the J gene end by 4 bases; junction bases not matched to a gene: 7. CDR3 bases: TGTGCCACCAGTGCCCTGGACAGGGATGCAGATACGCAGTATTTT. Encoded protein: CATSALDRDADTQYF.

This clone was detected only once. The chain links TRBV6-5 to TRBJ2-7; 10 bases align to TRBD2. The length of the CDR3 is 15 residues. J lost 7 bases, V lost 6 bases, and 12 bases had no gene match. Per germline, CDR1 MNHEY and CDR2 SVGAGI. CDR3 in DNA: TGTGCCAGCAGGTCAACCGGGACTAGCGCGTCGGAGCAGTACGTC. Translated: CASRSTGTSASEQYV.